Below, 6 T cell receptor beta chains from the same sample are listed, as sequenced in a study of blood T cells in healthy people across ages. Then a second PCR, running about 6 to 12 cycles, was carried out with a sample-barcoded 5' primer and a J-beta primer mix. TCRdb fed the 5' RACE reads into MiXCR, producing one record per CDR3 protein. In the table there are 700,000 or so distinct CDR3 sequences, approximately 40% of which are singletons. The specimen sequenced was blood. These receptors all come from an older man in good health.

The chain is built from TRBV6-2 or TRBV6-3 and TRBJ2-7; D is undetermined. V lost 5 bases to trimming and J lost 6 bases, with 8 bases between them. This CDR3 has 11 residues. The germline V gene has CDR1 MNHEY and CDR2 SVGEGT. The chain's CDR3 is CASSGYLEQYF. In DNA, the CDR3 is TGTGCCAGCAGTGGGTATCTCGAGCAGTACTTC.

This chain links TRBV9 with TRBJ2-3; 10 bases are a match to TRBD1. J lost 2 bases, V lost 3 bases, and 6 bases had no gene match. This CDR3 is 16 amino acids long. From germline, CDR1 is SGDLS and CDR2 YYNGEE. Here the CDR3 reads CASSAWTGGDTDTQYF. Written as DNA, the CDR3 is TGTGCCAGCAGCGCTTGGACAGGGGGAGACACAGATACGCAGTATTTT.

There are a few counts of this clonotype. The gene calls are TRBV28 and TRBJ2-7; TRBD2 matches at 9 bases. Germline V gene data show CDR1 as MDHEN and CDR2 as SYDVKM. The CDR3 is 12 residues long. The CDR3 sequence is CVSGSISDEQYF. DNA for the CDR3: TGTGTTAGCGGGAGCATCAGCGACGAGCAGTACTTC.

This clonotype has ten or more counts. The J gene is TRBJ1-2, the V gene TRBV4-3, with a tentative D call TRBD1 (5 bases). V was pared by 0 bases and J by 2 bases, with 13 bases between. The CDR3 contains 16 residues. Germline CDR1 LGHNA, CDR2 YSLEER. The CDR3: CASSQEGGVVNYGYTF. CDR3 DNA sequence: TGCGCCAGCAGCCAAGAAGGAGGGGTAGTCAACTATGGCTACACCTTC.

Only a few counts were recorded for this clonotype. The J gene is TRBJ1-1, the V gene TRBV2, with 7 bases that match TRBD1. The CDR3 contains 16 residues. From germline, CDR1 is SNHLY and CDR2 FYNNEI. Trimming removed 6 bases from V and 0 bases from J; junction bases left unmatched: 10. The CDR3 bases are TGTGCCAGCAGGCCGACAGGGAGGGGGATGAACACTGAAGCTTTCTTT. Its translation is CASRPTGRGMNTEAFF.

This clonotype was recorded many times. This chain links TRBV20-1 with TRBJ2-3; TRBD2 matches at 16 bases. J gave up 4 bases and V 3 bases, and 7 bases lay outside the gene matches. This CDR3 has 17 amino acids. Germline V gene lookup returns CDR1 DFQATT and CDR2 SNEGSKA (reference sequence). The CDR3 DNA is TGCAGTGCTAGGCGTCCCGGGACTAGCGGGGGGGCAGATACGCAGTATTTT. Translation: CSARRPGTSGGADTQYF.